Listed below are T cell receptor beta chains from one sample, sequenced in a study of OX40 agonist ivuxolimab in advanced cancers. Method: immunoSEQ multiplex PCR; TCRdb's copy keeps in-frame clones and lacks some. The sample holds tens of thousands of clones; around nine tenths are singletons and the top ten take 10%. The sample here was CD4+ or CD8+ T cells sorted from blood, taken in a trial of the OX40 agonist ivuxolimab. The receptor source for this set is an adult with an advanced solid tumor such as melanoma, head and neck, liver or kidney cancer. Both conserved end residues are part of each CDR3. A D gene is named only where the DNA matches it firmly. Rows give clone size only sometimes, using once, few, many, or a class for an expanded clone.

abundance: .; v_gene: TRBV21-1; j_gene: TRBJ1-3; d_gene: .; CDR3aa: CASSKEKKNRSGNTIYF; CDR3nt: TGTGCCAGCAGCAAAGAAAAAAAGAATCGCTCTGGAAACACCATATATTTT
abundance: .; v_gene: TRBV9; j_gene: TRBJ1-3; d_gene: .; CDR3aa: CASSVAGREGNTIYF; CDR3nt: TGTGCCAGCAGCGTAGCAGGAAGGGAGGGAAACACCATATATTTT
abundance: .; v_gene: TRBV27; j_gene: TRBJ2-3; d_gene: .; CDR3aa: CASSFIGSTDTQYF; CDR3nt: TGTGCCAGCAGTTTTATCGGCAGCACAGATACGCAGTATTTT
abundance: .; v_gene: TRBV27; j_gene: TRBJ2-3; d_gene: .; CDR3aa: CASSLSTGGLTDTQYF; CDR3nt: TGTGCCAGCAGTTTATCGACGGGGGGCCTCACAGATACGCAGTATTTT
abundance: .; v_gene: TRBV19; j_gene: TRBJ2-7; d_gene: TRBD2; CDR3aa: CASSPGWEGEQYF; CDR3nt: TGTGCCAGTAGTCCGGGCTGGGAGGGGGAGCAGTACTTC
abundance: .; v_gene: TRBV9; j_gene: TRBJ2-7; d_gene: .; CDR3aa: CASSVAGQGNYEQYF; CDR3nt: TGTGCCAGCAGCGTAGCTGGGCAGGGGAACTACGAGCAGTACTTC
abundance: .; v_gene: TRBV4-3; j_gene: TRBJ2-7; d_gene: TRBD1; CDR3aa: CASSQDEGRDRGYYEQYF; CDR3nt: TGCGCCAGCAGCCAAGATGAAGGTCGGGACAGGGGGTATTACGAGCAGTACTTC
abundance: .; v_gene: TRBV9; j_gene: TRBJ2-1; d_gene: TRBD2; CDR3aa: CASSDSGSEDNEQFF; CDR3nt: TGTGCCAGCAGCGATAGCGGGAGTGAGGACAATGAGCAGTTCTTC
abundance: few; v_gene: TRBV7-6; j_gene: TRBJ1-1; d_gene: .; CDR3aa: CASSFGENTEAFF; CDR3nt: TGTGCCAGCAGCTTTGGTGAGAACACTGAAGCTTTCTTT
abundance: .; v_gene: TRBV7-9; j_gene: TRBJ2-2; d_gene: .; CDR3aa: CASSLEVGNTGELFF; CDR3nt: TGTGCCAGCAGCTTAGAGGTCGGAAACACCGGGGAGCTGTTTTTT
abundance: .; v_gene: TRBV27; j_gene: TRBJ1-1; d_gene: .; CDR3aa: CASSPGTMNTEAFF; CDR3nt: TGTGCCAGCAGTCCAGGGACAATGAACACTGAAGCTTTCTTT
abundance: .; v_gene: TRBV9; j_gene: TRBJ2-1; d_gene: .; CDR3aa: CASSVASGAYNEQFF; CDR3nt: TGTGCCAGCAGCGTAGCCTCGGGGGCGTACAATGAGCAGTTCTTC
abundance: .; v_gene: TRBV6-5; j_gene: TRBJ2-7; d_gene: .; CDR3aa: CASSYSGEQYF; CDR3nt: TGTGCCAGCAGTTACTCCGGGGAGCAGTACTTC
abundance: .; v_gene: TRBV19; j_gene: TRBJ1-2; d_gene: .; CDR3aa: CASSIEVRTLDYGYTF; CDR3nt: TGTGCCAGTAGTATAGAAGTACGAACGCTGGACTATGGCTACACCTTC
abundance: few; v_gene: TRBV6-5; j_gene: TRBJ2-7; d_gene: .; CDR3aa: CASSTYRDSYEQYF; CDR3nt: TGTGCCAGCAGTACCTACAGGGATTCCTACGAGCAGTACTTC
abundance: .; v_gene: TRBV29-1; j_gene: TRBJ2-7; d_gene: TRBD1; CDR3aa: CSAETGVPYEQYF; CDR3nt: TGCAGCGCCGAGACAGGGGTCCCCTACGAGCAGTACTTC
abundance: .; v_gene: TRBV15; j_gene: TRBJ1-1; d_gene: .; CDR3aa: CATSRPDRTEAFF; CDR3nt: TGTGCCACCAGCAGACCTGACAGGACTGAAGCTTTCTTT
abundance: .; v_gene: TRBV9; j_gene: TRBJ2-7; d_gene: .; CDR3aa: CASSVEGGRAYEQYF; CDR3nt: TGTGCCAGCAGCGTAGAGGGGGGCCGGGCCTACGAGCAGTACTTC
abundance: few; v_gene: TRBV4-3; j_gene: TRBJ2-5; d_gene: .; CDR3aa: CASSQGTGKGLQETQYF; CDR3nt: TGCGCCAGCAGCCAAGGGACCGGGAAGGGTCTACAAGAGACCCAGTACTTC
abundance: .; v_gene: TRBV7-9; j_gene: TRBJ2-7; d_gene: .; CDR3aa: CASSPHPDSYEQYF; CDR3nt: TGTGCCAGCAGCCCACATCCTGACAGCTACGAGCAGTACTTC
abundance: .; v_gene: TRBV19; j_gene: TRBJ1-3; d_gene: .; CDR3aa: CASRQGSGNTIYF; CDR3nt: TGTGCCAGTAGACAGGGCTCTGGAAACACCATATATTTT
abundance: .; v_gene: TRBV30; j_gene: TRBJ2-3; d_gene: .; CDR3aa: CASGRDHTDTQYF; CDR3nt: TGTGCCTCCGGCAGGGACCACACAGATACGCAGTATTTT
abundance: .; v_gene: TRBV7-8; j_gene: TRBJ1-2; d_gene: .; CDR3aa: CASTLGTHYGYTF; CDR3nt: TGTGCCAGCACCTTGGGGACCCACTATGGCTACACCTTC
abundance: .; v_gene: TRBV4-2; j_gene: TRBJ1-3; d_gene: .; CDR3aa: CASSQGEGYVGNTIYF; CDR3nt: TGTGCCAGCAGCCAGGGGGAGGGGTACGTCGGAAACACCATATATTTT
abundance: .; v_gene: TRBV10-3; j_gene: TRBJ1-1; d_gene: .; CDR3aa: CAISEGVGTEAFF; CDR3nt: TGTGCCATCAGTGAGGGGGTCGGCACTGAAGCTTTCTTT
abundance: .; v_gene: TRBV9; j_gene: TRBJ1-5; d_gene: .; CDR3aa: CASSGGQGPGQPQHF; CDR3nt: TGTGCCAGCAGTGGGGGGCAGGGACCGGGTCAGCCCCAGCATTTT
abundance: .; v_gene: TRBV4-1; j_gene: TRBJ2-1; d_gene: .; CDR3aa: CASSPPNPGHGWSEQFF; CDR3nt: TGCGCCAGCAGCCCCCCCAATCCGGGCCACGGGTGGAGTGAGCAGTTCTTC
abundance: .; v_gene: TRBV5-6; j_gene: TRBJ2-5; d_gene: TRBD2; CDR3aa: CASSLLSGLAGQETQYF; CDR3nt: TGTGCCAGCAGCTTGCTTTCGGGACTAGCGGGGCAAGAGACCCAGTACTTC
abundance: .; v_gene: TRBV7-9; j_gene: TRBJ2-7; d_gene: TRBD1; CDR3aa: CASSPRDREKQYF; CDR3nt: TGTGCCAGCAGCCCCCGGGACAGGGAAAAGCAGTACTTC
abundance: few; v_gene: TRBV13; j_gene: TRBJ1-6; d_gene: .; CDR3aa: CASSLGMGPAAYNSPLHF; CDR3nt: TGTGCCAGCAGCTTAGGGATGGGTCCGGCGGCCTATAATTCACCCCTCCACTTT
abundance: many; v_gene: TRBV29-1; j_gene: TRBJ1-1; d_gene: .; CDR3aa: CSAGGTEAFF; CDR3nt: TGCAGCGCGGGTGGGACTGAAGCTTTCTTT